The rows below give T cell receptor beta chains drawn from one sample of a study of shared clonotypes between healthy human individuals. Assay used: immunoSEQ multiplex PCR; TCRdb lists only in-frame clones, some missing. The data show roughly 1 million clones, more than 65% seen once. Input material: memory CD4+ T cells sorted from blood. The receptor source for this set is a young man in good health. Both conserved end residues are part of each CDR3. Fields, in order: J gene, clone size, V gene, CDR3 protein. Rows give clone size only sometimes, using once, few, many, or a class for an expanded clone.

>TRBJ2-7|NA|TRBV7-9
CASSLDVLYEQYF
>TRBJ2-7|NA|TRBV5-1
CASSLAGPYEQYF
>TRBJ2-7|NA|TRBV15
CATSRDSGVNEQYF
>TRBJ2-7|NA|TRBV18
CASSQSIIPGTRSYEQYF
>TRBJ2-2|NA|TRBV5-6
CASTWGDTSNTGELFF
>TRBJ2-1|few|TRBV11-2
CASSLAPSGGAERKFF
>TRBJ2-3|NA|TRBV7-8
CASSEQGASTDTQYF
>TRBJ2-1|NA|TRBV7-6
CASSPPGSYNEQFF
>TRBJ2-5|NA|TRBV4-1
CASSREMRTSGSFETQYF
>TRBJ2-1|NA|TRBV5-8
CASTPGRSVYNEQFF
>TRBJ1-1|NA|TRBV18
CASSPNWQAGTEAFF
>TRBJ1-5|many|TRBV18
CASSPGTGYGQPQHF
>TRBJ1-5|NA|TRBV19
CASSMGGLGNQPQHF
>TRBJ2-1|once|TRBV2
CASNHDLKSYNEQFF
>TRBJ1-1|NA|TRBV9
CASSVAPGTNTEAFF
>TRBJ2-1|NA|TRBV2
CASRGLAVNNEQFF
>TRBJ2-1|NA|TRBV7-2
CASRVSYNEQFF
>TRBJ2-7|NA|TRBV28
CASSLGGPTGSKRSYEQYF
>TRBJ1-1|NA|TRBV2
CASSADRDTEAFF
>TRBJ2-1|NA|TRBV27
CASRSGGWGEQFF
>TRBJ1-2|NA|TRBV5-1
CASSLGVVGGEGYTF
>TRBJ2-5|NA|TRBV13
CASSLGQGANGETQYF
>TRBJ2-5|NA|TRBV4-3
CASSSGLAGGANQETQYF
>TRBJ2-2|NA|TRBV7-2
CASSWVRYDTGELFF
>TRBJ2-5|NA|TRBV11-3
CASSTRSQRGQETQYF
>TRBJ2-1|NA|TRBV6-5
CASSYWSGGSYNEQFF
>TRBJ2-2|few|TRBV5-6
CASSRGDRDTGELFF
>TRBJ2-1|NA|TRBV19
CASSPRGIAGGAEQFF
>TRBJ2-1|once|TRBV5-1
CASSLGQGTIRTSGYNEQFF
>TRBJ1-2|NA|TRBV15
CATSREGGGQGGPLYGYTF
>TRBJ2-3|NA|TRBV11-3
CASSLVPDTQYF
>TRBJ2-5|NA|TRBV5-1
CASSAGTGGQETQYF
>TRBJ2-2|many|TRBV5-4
CASSLTTGAAGELFF
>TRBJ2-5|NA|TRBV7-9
CASSLVETQYF
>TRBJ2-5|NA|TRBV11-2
CASSPRRGARETQYF
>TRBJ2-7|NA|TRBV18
CASSPTQYEQYF
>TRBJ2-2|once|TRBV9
CASSTLGTGELFF
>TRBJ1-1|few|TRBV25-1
CASNKNTEAFF
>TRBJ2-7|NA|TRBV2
CASSEFLGSSREQYF
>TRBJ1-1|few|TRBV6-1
CASSAPDRGNTEAFF
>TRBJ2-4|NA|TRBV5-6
CASSVRMMPWDIQYF
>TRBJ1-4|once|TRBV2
CASSGDYNEKLFF
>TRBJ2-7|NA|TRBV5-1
CASGLNTASYEQYF
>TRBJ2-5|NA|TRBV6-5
CASTSSIQETQYF
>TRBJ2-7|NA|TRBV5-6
CASSLEQPPYEQYF
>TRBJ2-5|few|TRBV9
CASSVGSVGPETQYF
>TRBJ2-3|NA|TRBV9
CASSVPGGAGTDTQYF
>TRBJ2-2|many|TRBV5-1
CASAKSAGELFF
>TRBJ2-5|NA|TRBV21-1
CSYSGREGDRYF
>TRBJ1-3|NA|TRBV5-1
CASSLEGSSSGNTIYF
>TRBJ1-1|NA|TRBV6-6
CASSKGQGDSEAFF
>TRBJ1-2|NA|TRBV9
CASSVDSRGYTF
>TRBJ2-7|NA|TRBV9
CASSVSEGYSYEQYF